These 28 T cell receptor beta chains share one sample of origin, sequenced in a study of control samples from healthy donors and cancer patients (dated by TCRdb to the early 2020s). The library was made by the immunoSEQ multiplex PCR assay. Entries here come from immuneACCESS through TCRdb and include only in-frame sequences with V and J called. Some clones fail to appear in such tables; in the studies checked, an unresolved V gene covers under half of the shortfall, and the cause of the remainder is unknown. This sample comprises 90,000 to 100,000 clones, about four fifths of them detected only once. Under 12% of the sample comes from the top ten. The specimen sequenced was blood. The receptors stem from a woman aged 30 to 39 in good health.

This clone turned up a few times. This rearrangement joins TRBV12-3 or TRBV12-4 to TRBJ2-6; D remains ambiguous. The CDR3 is 13 residues long. V lost 3 bases to trimming and J lost 8 bases, with 8 bases between them. CDR3 sequence reads: CASSFLSSNVLTF. The CDR3 DNA follows: TGTGCCAGCAGTTTTCTCAGTTCCAACGTCCTGACTTTC.

V and J are TRBV5-4 and TRBJ2-7, with 9 bases identical to TRBD1. CDR3 length equals 15 residues. Trimming cost V 0 bases and J 4 bases; bases outside gene matches: 5. Germline-derived CDR1 and CDR2 are SGHNT and YYREEE (reference sequence). The CDR3 sequence: CASSLAGQGGYEQYF. DNA of the CDR3: TGTGCCAGCAGCTTGGCGGGACAGGGCGGGTACGAGCAGTACTTC.

Only one count was recorded for this clone. This rearrangement joins TRBV21-1 to TRBJ1-6. TRBV21-1 counts as a pseudogene. This CDR3 has 13 residues. This chain's CDR3 is CASLSSYWKPLHF. DNA for the CDR3: TGTGCCAGCCTTTCGTCGTATTGGAAACCCCTCCACTTT.

The chain links TRBV19 to TRBJ1-1, with D unclear. Trimming shortened V by 5 bases and J by 1 base, and 8 bases separated the two germline ends. Germline V gene data show CDR1 as LNHDA and CDR2 as SQIVND (reference sequence). This CDR3 has 13 amino acids. CDR3 in DNA: TGTGCCAGTAGTCCGACTCGGAACACTGAAGCTTTCTTT. Its translation: CASSPTRNTEAFF.

In its sample, this clone is medium-sized (0.01 to 0.1%). The chain is built from TRBV30 and TRBJ2-1; D unresolved. In germline, CDR1 is GTSNPN, CDR2 SVGIG (reference sequence). The CDR3 is 13 amino acids. Trimming cost V 3 bases and J 3 bases, with 9 bases left between them. The CDR3 region has the DNA TGTGCCTGGAGCAGGCAGCTCTACAATGAGCAGTTCTTC. Its protein product is CAWSRQLYNEQFF.

The J gene is TRBJ2-2, the V gene TRBV7-2; possible D gene TRBD2, 6 bases. This CDR3 is 15 amino acids long. Germline V gene lookup returns CDR1 SGHTA and CDR2 FQGNSA. Trimming shortened V by 5 bases and J by 0 bases, and 10 bases separated the two germline ends. For the CDR3, the DNA is TGTGCCAGCAGCCACGGGACTCCGAACACCGGGGAGCTGTTTTTT. It is translated as CASSHGTPNTGELFF.

The chain links TRBV7-2 to TRBJ1-1, with 8 bases that match TRBD1. Trimming cost V 3 bases and J 4 bases; bases outside gene matches: 16. Germline CDR1 reads SGHTA; CDR2 reads FQGNSA. The CDR3 is made up of 18 amino acids. CDR3 sequence: CASSFELPGQGYGTEAFF. The CDR3 bases are TGTGCCAGCAGCTTTGAACTCCCCGGACAGGGATACGGCACTGAAGCTTTCTTT.

This rearrangement joins TRBV11-3 to TRBJ2-5; 14 bases map to TRBD2. Germline CDR1 is SGHNT and CDR2 is YENEEA. This CDR3 spans 16 amino acids. V gave up 2 bases and J gave up 3 bases; unmatched junction bases: 2. As DNA, the CDR3 is TGTGCCAGCAGCTTAAGACTAGCGGGGGGGAAAGAGACCCAGTACTTC. Residues: CASSLRLAGGKETQYF.

The genes are TRBV6-2 or TRBV6-3 and TRBJ1-2; 7 nucleotides align to TRBD1. This CDR3 region has 14 residues. V dropped 2 bases and J dropped 8; count of bases not matched to a gene: 8. Germline V gene lookup returns CDR1 MNHEY and CDR2 SVGEGT. CDR3 in DNA: TGTGCCAGCAGTTACCATCTCGGACAGGCGGGCTACACCTTC. Its translation: CASSYHLGQAGYTF.

In its sample, this clone was seen once. The chain recombines TRBV29-1 with TRBJ2-7; D gene unclear. The V end was cut by 5 bases, the J end by 6 bases, with 17 bases between. The CDR3 contains 13 residues. Germline-derived CDR1 and CDR2 are SQVTM and ANQGSEA. Written as DNA, the CDR3 is TGCAGCGTTTTGTCTAGATTGACTGGCGAGCAGTACTTC. It specifies CSVLSRLTGEQYF.

This chain connects TRBV7-2 to TRBJ2-7; D ambiguous. Trimming took 4 bases from V and 3 from J, leaving 16 bases between them. Germline lookup yields CDR1 SGHTA and CDR2 FQGNSA. The length of the CDR3 is 15 residues. The CDR3 loop is CASSSTGHHSYEQYF. The CDR3 bases are TGTGCCAGCAGCTCTACCGGGCACCACAGCTACGAGCAGTACTTC.

The gene calls are TRBV2 and TRBJ2-3, with 10 bases lining up with TRBD1. The germline V gene encodes CDR1 SNHLY and CDR2 FYNNEI. The CDR3 contains 14 residues. Trimming took 6 bases from V and 0 from J; bases not matched to a gene: 0. The CDR3 spells CASRTGGSTDTQYF. The CDR3 bases are TGTGCCAGCAGGACAGGGGGCAGCACAGATACGCAGTATTTT.

This chain connects TRBV27 to TRBJ1-2; D may be TRBD1 (6 bases). There are 12 residues in the CDR3. Germline values: CDR1 MNHEY, CDR2 SMNVEV (reference sequence). The V and J ends lost 6 bases and 13 bases respectively, with 18 bases between them. The CDR3 reads CASSIPRGRPTF. In nucleotides, the CDR3 is TGTGCCAGCAGCATCCCCAGGGGAAGGCCCACCTTC.

The V call is TRBV6-5, the J call TRBJ1-2; D uncertain. CDR3 length equals 12 residues. Trimming took off 5 bases at V and 5 bases at J, with 9 bases between the two ends. The germline gives CDR1 MNHEY, CDR2 SVGAGI. The CDR3 DNA follows: TGTGCCAGCAGTCCATCAGGATATGGCTACACCTTC. This codes for CASSPSGYGYTF.

The rearrangement links TRBV5-6 to TRBJ2-5; D tentatively reads TRBD1 or TRBD2 (6 bases each). Germline V gene lookup returns CDR1 SGHDT and CDR2 YYEEEE. The CDR3 runs 17 residues. Trimming removed 0 bases at V and 4 bases at J, with 19 bases between. The CDR3 reads CASSLGRGAAMAETQYF. The CDR3 DNA follows: TGTGCCAGCAGCTTGGGGAGGGGGGCTGCAATGGCAGAGACCCAGTACTTC.

This chain uses TRBV4-2 with TRBJ2-1; D is possibly TRBD2 (7 bases). CDR1 and CDR2 from the germline V gene are LGHNA and YNFKEQ. V dropped 4 bases and J dropped 6 bases, with 13 bases sitting between them. The CDR3 consists of 14 residues. CDR3 protein: CASSLGGGSNEQFF. The CDR3 nucleotides are TGTGCCAGCAGCCTGGGGGGGGGCAGCAATGAGCAGTTCTTC.

This clone was seen a handful of times. This chain uses TRBV19 with TRBJ1-1; 7 nucleotides align to TRBD1. Losses at the gene ends were 8 bases for V and 1 base for J; bases not matched to a gene: 7. This CDR3 contains 14 residues. Germline V gene lookup returns CDR1 LNHDA and CDR2 SQIVND (reference sequence). The CDR3 DNA is TGTGCCAGTTTGGGCCGGACAGGGAACACTGAAGCTTTCTTT. It translates to CASLGRTGNTEAFF.

V usage is TRBV30 and J usage is TRBJ1-1; the D is unclear. V was pared by 0 bases and J by 8 bases, with 7 bases between. This CDR3 spans 11 amino acids. Germline loops: CDR1 GTSNPN, CDR2 SVGIG (reference sequence). The CDR3 nucleotides read TGTGCCTGGAGTGTACAATTCGAAGCTTTCTTT. It codes for CAWSVQFEAFF.

The CDR3 protein is CATSRVWGEKGYTF. CDR3 coding DNA: TGTGCCACCAGCAGAGTTTGGGGGGAAAAGGGCTACACCTTC. The gene calls are TRBV15 and TRBJ1-2; the D gene is possibly TRBD1 (5 bases). Trimming removed 1 base from V and 8 bases from J, with 14 bases in between. This CDR3 has 14 amino acids. Germline-derived CDR1 and CDR2 are LNHNV and YYDKDF (reference sequence).

The gene calls are TRBV2 and TRBJ2-1; a possible D gene is TRBD2 (5 bases). The CDR3 has 15 amino acids. The V end was cut by 4 bases, the J end by 0 bases, with 10 bases between. CDR1 and CDR2 (germline): SNHLY, FYNNEI. CDR3 protein: CASSGGSSSYNEQFF. In DNA, the CDR3 is TGTGCCAGCAGTGGAGGGAGTAGCTCCTACAATGAGCAGTTCTTC.

This chain connects TRBV6-5 to TRBJ2-5; TRBD2 might be the D (6 bases). Germline CDR1 is MNHEY and CDR2 is SVGAGI. CDR3 length: 15 amino acids. V was cut by 6 bases and J by 5 bases, with 19 bases left in between. Written as DNA, the CDR3 is TGTGCCAGCAGCTCCTATGGGAGGAGACCGGAGACCCAGTACTTC. Its translation: CASSSYGRRPETQYF.

V is TRBV19 and J is TRBJ1-5; a possible D gene is TRBD1 (5 bases). V was shortened by 3 bases and J by 7 bases, with 13 bases between the two germline ends. CDR1 is LNHDA, CDR2 SQIVND, per germline (reference sequence). The CDR3 covers 14 residues. The CDR3: CASSIGRGAQPQHF. In DNA form, the CDR3 reads TGTGCCAGTAGTATTGGGAGGGGAGCCCAGCCCCAGCATTTT.

The chain couples TRBV18 to TRBJ1-5; 7 nucleotides align to TRBD1. The V gene end was trimmed by 4 bases and the J gene end by 0 bases; junction bases not matched to a gene: 6. The CDR3 extends over 16 amino acids. Germline CDR1 is KGHSH and CDR2 is LQKENI. CDR3 sequence (DNA): TGTGCCAGCTCACTTGGCAGGGGGAGTAGCAATCAGCCCCAGCATTTT. Its translation: CASSLGRGSSNQPQHF.

The chain employs TRBV19 and TRBJ2-5; TRBD1 agrees at 9 bases. Trimming took 3 bases from V and 4 from J; bases not matched to a gene: 6. This CDR3 spans 15 amino acids. CDR1 and CDR2 (germline): LNHDA, SQIVND (reference sequence). The CDR3 sequence is CASSIVLDRGETQYF. The CDR3 region has the DNA TGTGCCAGTAGTATCGTTTTGGACAGGGGAGAGACCCAGTACTTC.

This chain links TRBV10-1 with TRBJ2-2; D possibly corresponds to TRBD2 (5 bases). The CDR3 length is 12 residues. Per the germline V gene, CDR1 is WNHNN and CDR2 is SYGVQD (reference sequence). V shed 8 bases and J shed 6 bases, with 10 bases lying between them. The CDR3 DNA reads TGCGCCAGCGCCCCGAGGGCCGGGGAGCTGTTTTTT. It translates to CASAPRAGELFF.

In nucleotides, the CDR3 is TGTGCCAGCAGCGAGGACAGTCCCTATGGCTACACCTTC. It is translated as CASSEDSPYGYTF. The chain employs TRBV7-2 and TRBJ1-2, with a tentative D call TRBD1 (6 bases). The V gene's germline CDR1 is SGHTA and CDR2 FQGNSA. V was shortened by 5 bases and J by 4 bases, with 11 bases between the two germline ends. CDR3 length equals 13 residues.

The gene calls are TRBV15 and TRBJ1-2, with 9 bases aligning to TRBD1. The ends lost 5 bases at V and 2 bases at J; junction bases unmatched: 9. Germline assignment: CDR1 LNHNV and CDR2 YYDKDF (reference sequence). This CDR3 comprises 16 residues. The CDR3 reads CATSPRTGALNYGYTF. As DNA, the CDR3 is TGTGCCACCAGCCCCCGGACAGGGGCACTGAACTATGGCTACACCTTC.

V usage is TRBV24-1 and J usage is TRBJ1-1; 7 bases map to TRBD1. With 7 bases clipped from V and 5 bases from J, the junction kept 9 bases outside the gene matches. The CDR3 spans 14 residues. Germline-derived CDR1 and CDR2 are KGHDR and SFDVKD. In DNA, the CDR3 is TGTGCCACCAGACAAACAGGGGCGGGTACTGAAGCTTTCTTT. The encoded protein is CATRQTGAGTEAFF.